This T cell receptor (beta chain) was profiled in a study of shared clonotypes between healthy human individuals. As for the study in general: Researchers assigned three CD4 naive, three CD4 memory, two CD8 naive and one CD8 memory plate to each donor. Notes on the study in general: Clonotypes not shared had lower generation probabilities than those common to all four donors. Tissues were not sampled, only blood, and their repertoires likely differ.

Germline V gives CDR1 SEHNR, CDR2 FQNEAQ (reference sequence). The V segment lost 5 bases and the J segment 4 bases; nucleotides outside the gene matches: 7. CDR3 length equals 15 residues. Naive CD8 populations comprised CD45RO-negative cells positively selected for CCR7, excluding terminally differentiated effector memory CD45RA+ cells. In the authors' methods: Quality scores were absent from the junction-only immunoSEQ sequences, so filtering differed. The data were produced by immunoSEQ multiplex PCR, yet TCRdb's version contains in-frame clones alone and is incomplete. Clonal size and the V and J genes are those of that table, whereas D and trimming came from the DNA. The table includes some 740,000 clones, roughly 92% detected once. For this clone: The antigen remains unidentified.

Sequencing was performed on naive CD8+ T cells sorted from blood. V and J are TRBV7-9 and TRBJ1-4; 7 nucleotides line up with TRBD1. The sequence was obtained from a man aged 30-40 years in good health. CDR3 coding DNA: TGTGCCAGCAGCCCCAACGGACAGGTTAATGAAAAACTGTTTTTT. Protein sequence: CASSPNGQVNEKLFF.